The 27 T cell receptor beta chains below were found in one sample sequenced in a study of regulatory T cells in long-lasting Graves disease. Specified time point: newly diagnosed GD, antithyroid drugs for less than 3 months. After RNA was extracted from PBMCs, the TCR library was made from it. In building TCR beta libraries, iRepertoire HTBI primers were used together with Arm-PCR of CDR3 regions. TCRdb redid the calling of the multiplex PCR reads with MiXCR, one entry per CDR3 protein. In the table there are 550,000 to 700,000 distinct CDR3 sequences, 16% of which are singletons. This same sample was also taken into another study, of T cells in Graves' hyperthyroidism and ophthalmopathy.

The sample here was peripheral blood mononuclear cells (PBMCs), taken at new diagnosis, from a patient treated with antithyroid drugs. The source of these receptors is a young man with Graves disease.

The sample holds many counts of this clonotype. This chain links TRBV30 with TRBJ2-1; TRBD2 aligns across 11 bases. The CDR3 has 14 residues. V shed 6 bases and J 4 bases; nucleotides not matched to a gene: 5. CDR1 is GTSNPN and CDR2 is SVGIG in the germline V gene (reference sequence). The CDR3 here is CACQLAGVYNEQFF. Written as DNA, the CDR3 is TGTGCCTGCCAACTAGCGGGAGTTTACAATGAGCAGTTCTTC.

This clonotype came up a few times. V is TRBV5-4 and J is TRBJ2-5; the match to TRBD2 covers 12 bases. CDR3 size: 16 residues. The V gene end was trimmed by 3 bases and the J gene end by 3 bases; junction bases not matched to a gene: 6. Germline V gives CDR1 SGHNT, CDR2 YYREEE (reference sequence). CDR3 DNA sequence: TGTGCCAGCAGCTCTAGACTAGCGGGAGTCGAAGAGACCCAGTACTTC. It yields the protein CASSSRLAGVEETQYF.

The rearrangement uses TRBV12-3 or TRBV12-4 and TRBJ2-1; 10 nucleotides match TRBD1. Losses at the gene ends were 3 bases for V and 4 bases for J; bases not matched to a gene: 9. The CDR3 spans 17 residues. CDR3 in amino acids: CASSFAPDRGGYNEQFF. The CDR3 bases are TGTGCCAGCAGTTTTGCCCCGGACAGGGGGGGGTACAATGAGCAGTTCTTC.

In DNA form, the CDR3 reads TGTGCCAGCAGCTACGCAGGGAGTCAGAGTGGCTACACCTTC. Protein: CASSYAGSQSGYTF. J is TRBJ1-2 and V is TRBV11-2, with D perhaps matching TRBD1 (5 bases). Germline CDR1 reads SGHAT; CDR2 reads FQNNGV. The length of the CDR3 is 14 residues. Deletions cut 4 bases from V and 7 bases from J, with 16 bases between.

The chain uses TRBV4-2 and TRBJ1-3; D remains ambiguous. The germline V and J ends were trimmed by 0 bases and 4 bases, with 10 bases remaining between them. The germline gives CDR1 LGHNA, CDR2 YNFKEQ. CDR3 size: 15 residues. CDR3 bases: TGTGCCAGCAGCCAAGAAAAGGTTTTCGGAAACACCATATATTTT. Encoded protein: CASSQEKVFGNTIYF.

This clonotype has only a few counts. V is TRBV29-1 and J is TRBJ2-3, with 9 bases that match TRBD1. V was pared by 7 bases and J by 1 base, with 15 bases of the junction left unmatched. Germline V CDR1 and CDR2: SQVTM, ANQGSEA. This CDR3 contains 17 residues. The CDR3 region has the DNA TGCAGCGCTGGGGGACAGGGCCGGTCCCGGGGCACAGATACGCAGTATTTT. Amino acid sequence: CSAGGQGRSRGTDTQYF.

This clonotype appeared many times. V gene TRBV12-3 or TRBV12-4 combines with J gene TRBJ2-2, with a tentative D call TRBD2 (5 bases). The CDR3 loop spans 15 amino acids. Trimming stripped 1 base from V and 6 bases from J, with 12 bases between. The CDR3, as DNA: TGTGCCAGCAGTTTAGGGAGCGTAGCGCCCGGGGAGCTGTTTTTT. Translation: CASSLGSVAPGELFF.

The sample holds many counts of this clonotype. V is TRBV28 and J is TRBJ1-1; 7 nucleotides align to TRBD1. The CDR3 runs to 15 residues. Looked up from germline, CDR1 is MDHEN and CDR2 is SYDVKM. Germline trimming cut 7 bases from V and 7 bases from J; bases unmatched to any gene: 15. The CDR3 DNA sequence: TGTGCCAGCATCACAGGGGCGCTACTACCCCTTGAAGCTTTCTTT. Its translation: CASITGALLPLEAFF.

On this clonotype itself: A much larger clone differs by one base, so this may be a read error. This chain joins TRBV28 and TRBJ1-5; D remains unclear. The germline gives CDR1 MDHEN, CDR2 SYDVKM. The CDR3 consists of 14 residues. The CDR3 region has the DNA TGTGCCAGCAGGAATGAAGTCAGCAATCAGTCCCAGCATTTT. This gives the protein CASRNEVSNQSQHF.

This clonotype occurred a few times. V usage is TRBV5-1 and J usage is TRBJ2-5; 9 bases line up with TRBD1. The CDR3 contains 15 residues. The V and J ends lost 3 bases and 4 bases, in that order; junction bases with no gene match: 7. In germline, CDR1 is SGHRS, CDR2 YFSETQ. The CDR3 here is CASSSGTGFGETQYF. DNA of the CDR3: TGCGCCAGCAGCTCCGGGACAGGGTTTGGAGAGACCCAGTACTTC. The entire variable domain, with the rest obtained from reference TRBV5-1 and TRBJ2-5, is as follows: KAGVTQTPRYLIKTRGQQVTLSCSPISGHRSVSWYQQTPGQGLQFLFEYFSETQRNKGNFPGRFSGRQFSNSRSEMNVSTLELGDSALYLCASSSGTGFGETQYFGPGTRLLVL.

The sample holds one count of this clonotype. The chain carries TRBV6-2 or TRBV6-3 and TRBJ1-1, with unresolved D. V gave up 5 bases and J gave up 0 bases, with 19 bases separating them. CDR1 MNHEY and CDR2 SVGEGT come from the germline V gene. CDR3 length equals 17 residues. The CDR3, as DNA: TGTGCCAGCAGTGAAGCGTATGCAGGAATTATGAACACTGAAGCTTTCTTT. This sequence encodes CASSEAYAGIMNTEAFF.

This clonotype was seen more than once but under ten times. The CDR3 DNA sequence: TGTGCCAGCAGGGATACGACAGGGTTCGGGGACACTGAAGCTTTCTTT. This codes for CASRDTTGFGDTEAFF. This sequence joins TRBV2 and TRBJ1-1; 7 bases match TRBD1. Germline CDR1 is SNHLY and CDR2 is FYNNEI. The CDR3 consists of 16 residues. J gave up 3 bases and V 6 bases, and 13 bases lay outside the gene matches.

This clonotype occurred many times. CDR3 loop: CSVDWRQETQYF. The CDR3 DNA sequence: TGCAGCGTTGATTGGCGCCAAGAGACCCAGTACTTC. This rearrangement joins TRBV29-1 to TRBJ2-5; no clear D. The V and J ends lost 3 bases and 1 base respectively, with 6 bases between them. This CDR3 is 12 amino acids long. Germline loops: CDR1 SQVTM, CDR2 ANQGSEA.

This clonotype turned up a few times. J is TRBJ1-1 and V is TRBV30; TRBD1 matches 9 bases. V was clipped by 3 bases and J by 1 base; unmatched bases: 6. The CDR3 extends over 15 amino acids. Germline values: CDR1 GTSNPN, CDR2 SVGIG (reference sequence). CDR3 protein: CAWRQDRGWNTEAFF. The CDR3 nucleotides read TGTGCCTGGAGACAGGACAGGGGATGGAACACTGAAGCTTTCTTT.

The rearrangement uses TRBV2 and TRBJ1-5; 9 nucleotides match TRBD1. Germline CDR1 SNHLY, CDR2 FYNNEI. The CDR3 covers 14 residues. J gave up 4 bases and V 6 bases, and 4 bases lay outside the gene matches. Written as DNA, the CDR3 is TGTGCCAGCAGCGTACAGGGGGCGAATCAGCCCCAGCATTTT. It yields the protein CASSVQGANQPQHF.

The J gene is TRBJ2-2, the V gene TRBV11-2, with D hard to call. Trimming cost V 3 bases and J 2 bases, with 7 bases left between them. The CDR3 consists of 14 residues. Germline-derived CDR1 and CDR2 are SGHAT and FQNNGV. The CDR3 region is CASSFEYNTGELFF. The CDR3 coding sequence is TGTGCCAGCAGCTTCGAATATAACACCGGGGAGCTGTTTTTT.

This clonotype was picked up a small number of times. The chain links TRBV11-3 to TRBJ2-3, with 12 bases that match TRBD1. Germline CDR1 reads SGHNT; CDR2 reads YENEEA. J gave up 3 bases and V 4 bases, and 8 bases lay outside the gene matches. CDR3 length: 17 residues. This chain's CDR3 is CASSSSRDRGQTDTQYF. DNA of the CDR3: TGTGCCAGCAGCTCATCCAGGGACAGGGGGCAAACAGATACGCAGTATTTT.

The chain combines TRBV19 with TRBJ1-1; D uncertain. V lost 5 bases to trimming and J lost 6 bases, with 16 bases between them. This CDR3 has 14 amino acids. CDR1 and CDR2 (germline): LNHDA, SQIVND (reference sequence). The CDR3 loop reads CASSPWTSSPEAFF. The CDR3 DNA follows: TGTGCCAGTAGTCCGTGGACTTCCTCCCCTGAAGCTTTCTTT.

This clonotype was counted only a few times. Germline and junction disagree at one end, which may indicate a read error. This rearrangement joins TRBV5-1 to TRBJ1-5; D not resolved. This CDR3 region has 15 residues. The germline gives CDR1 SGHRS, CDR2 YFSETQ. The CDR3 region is CASSKQWGWNQPQHF. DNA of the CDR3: TGTGCCAGCAGCAAACAGTGGGGTTGGAATCAGCCCCAGCATTTT.

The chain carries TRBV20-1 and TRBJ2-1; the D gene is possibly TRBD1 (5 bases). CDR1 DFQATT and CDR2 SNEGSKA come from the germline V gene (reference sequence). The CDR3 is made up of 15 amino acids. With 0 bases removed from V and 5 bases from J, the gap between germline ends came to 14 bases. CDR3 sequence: CSARDGYKGDNEQFF. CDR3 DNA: TGCAGTGCTAGAGATGGATATAAAGGGGACAATGAGCAGTTCTTC.

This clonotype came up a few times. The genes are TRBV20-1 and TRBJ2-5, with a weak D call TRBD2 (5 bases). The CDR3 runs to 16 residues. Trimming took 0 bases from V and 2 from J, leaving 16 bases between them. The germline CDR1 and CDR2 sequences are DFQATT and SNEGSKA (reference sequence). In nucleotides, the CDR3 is TGCAGTGCTAGAGAGTGGGCGGGCCTACTGCAAGAGACCCAGTACTTC. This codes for CSAREWAGLLQETQYF.

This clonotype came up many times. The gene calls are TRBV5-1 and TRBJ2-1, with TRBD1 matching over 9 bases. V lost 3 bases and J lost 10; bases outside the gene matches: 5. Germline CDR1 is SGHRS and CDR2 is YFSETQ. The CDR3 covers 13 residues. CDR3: CASSWDRDLEQFF. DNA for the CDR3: TGCGCCAGCAGCTGGGACAGGGACTTGGAGCAGTTCTTC.

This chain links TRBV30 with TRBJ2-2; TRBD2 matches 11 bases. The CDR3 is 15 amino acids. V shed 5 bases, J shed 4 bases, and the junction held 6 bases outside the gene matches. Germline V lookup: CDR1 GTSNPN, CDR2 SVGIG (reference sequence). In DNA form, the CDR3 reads TGTGCCTGGGATCCTAGCGGGGGGTTCACCGGGGAGCTGTTTTTT. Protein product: CAWDPSGGFTGELFF.

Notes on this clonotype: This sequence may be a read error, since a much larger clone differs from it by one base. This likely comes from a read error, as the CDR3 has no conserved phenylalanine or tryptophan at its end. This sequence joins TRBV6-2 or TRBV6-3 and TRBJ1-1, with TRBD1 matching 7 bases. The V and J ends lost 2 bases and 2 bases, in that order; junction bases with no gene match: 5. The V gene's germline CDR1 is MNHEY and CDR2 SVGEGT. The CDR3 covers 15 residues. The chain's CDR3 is CASSYRQGVNTEAFL. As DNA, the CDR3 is TGTGCCAGCAGTTACCGACAGGGAGTAAACACTGAAGCTTTCCTT.

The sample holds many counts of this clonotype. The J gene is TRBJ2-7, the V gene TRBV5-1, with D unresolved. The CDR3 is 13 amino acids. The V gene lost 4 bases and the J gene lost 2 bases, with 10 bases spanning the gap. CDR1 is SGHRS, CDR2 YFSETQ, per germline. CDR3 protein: CASSREGPYEQYF. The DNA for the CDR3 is TGCGCCAGCAGCAGGGAAGGGCCCTACGAGCAGTACTTC.

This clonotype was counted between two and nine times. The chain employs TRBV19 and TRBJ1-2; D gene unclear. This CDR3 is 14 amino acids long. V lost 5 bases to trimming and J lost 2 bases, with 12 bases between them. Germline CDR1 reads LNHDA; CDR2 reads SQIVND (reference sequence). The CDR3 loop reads CASSYGRLNYGYTF. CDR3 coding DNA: TGTGCCAGTAGTTACGGACGGCTGAACTATGGCTACACCTTC.

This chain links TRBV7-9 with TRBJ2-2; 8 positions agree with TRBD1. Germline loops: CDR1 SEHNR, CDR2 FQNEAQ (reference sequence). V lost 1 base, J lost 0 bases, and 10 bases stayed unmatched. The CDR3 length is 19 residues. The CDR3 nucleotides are TGTGCCAGCAGCTTAGGGGCAGGGGGCGCATTCTCGAACACCGGGGAGCTGTTTTTT. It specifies CASSLGAGGAFSNTGELFF.